The 5 T cell receptor beta chains presented below share a single source sample, sequenced in a study of breast tumors, draining lymph nodes, adjacent tissues. TCRdb reprocessed the multiplex PCR reads with MiXCR, giving one entry per CDR3 protein. The repertoire includes over 250,000 distinct CDR3 sequences, 30% of them detected once, and about 1% sits in the top ten. The lymph nodes were axillary draining lymph nodes from breast cancer patients. Sequenced sample: axillary lymph node tissue. These receptors all stem from a female donor with breast cancer. Some clones in this sample may be carry-over from other donors' samples.

In its sample, this clonotype was seen many times. At one end the junction does not follow the germline gene, possibly because of a read error. V is TRBV15 and J is TRBJ2-7; the D gene is possibly TRBD2 (6 bases). This CDR3 is 15 amino acids long. Per germline, CDR1 LNHNV and CDR2 YYDKDF (reference sequence). CDR3 loop: CATGRGRGRTYEQYF. DNA of the CDR3: TGTGCCACCGGCAGAGGTCGGGGGAGGACGTACGAGCAGTACTTC.

This clonotype was recorded many times. The CDR3 coding sequence is TGTGCCAGCAGGTGGAGCTTGGAGACCCAGTACTTC. This codes for CASRWSLETQYF. J is TRBJ2-5 and V is TRBV2; D gene ambiguous. The germline gives CDR1 SNHLY, CDR2 FYNNEI. The V and J ends lost 6 bases and 5 bases respectively, with 10 bases between them. The CDR3 consists of 12 residues.

This clonotype was seen a handful of times. This sequence joins TRBV6-1 and TRBJ2-1; the match to TRBD1 covers 7 bases. Germline-derived CDR1 and CDR2 are MNHNS and SASEGT. The CDR3 consists of 15 residues. Unmatched junction bases numbered 11, after V lost 7 bases and J lost 5 bases. The CDR3 DNA follows: TGTGCCAGCAAACTACAGGGGCTAGAACACAATGAGCAGTTCTTC. Amino acids: CASKLQGLEHNEQFF.

This clonotype was recorded once. This chain joins TRBV2 and TRBJ2-3; 11 bases fit TRBD2. After removal of 7 bases from V and 4 bases from J, the junction contained 13 bases not matched to a gene. The CDR3 runs 17 residues. Per germline, CDR1 SNHLY and CDR2 FYNNEI. The CDR3 spells CASMGASGRTPADTQYF. The DNA for the CDR3 is TGTGCCAGCATGGGGGCTAGCGGGAGGACCCCTGCAGATACGCAGTATTTT.

This clonotype was picked up one time. V and J are TRBV3-1 and TRBJ2-4, with 7 nucleotides matching TRBD2. The junction had 1 base not matched to a gene; V was cut back by 1 base and J by 1 base. The germline CDR1 and CDR2 sequences are LGHDT and YNNKEL (reference sequence). The length of the CDR3 is 15 residues. CDR3 protein: CASSQVTSAKNIQYF. The CDR3 nucleotides are TGTGCCAGCAGCCAAGTGACTAGCGCCAAAAACATTCAGTACTTC. The full variable domain, rest sourced from reference TRBV3-1 and TRBJ2-4, is DTAVSQTPKYLVTQMGNDKSIKCEQNLGHDTMYWYKQDSKKFLKIMFSYNNKELIINETVPNRFSPKSPDKAHLNLHINSLELGDSAVYFCASSQVTSAKNIQYFGAGTRLSVL.